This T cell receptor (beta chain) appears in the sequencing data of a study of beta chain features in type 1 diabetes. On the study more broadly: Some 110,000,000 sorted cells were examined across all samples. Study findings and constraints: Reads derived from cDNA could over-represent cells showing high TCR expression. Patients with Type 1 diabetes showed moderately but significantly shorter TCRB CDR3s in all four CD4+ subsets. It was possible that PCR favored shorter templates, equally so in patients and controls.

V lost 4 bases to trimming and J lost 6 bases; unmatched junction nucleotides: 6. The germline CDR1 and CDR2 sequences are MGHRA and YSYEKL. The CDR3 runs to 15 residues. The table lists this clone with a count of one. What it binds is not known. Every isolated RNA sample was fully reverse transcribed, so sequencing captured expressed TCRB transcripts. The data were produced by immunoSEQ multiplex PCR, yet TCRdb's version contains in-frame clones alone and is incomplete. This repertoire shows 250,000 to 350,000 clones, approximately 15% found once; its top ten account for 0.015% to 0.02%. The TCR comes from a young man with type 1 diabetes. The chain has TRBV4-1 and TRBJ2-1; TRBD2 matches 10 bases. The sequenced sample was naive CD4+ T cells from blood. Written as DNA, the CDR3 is TGCGCCAGCAGCCCTCTAGCGGGGGTGACCAATGAGCAGTTCTTC. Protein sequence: CASSPLAGVTNEQFF.